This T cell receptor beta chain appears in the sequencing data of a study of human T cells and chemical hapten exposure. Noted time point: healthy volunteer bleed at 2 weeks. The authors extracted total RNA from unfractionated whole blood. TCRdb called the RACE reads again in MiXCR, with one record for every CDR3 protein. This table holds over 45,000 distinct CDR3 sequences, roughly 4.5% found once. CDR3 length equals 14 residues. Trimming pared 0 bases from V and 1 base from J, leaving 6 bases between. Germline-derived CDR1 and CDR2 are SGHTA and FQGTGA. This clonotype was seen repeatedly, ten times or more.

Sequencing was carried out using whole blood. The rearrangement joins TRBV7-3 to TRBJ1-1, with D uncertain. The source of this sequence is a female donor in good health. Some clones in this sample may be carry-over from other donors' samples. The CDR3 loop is CASSLTGQNTEAFF. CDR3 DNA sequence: TGTGCCAGCAGCTTAACGGGCCAGAACACTGAAGCTTTCTTT.